This T cell receptor beta chain was obtained from a study of shared clonotypes between healthy human individuals. Study overall: The cohort had a couple of women and three men, ages 18 to 49.

With regard to this clone: What it binds is not known.

The CDR3 runs to 13 residues. Losses at the gene ends were 9 bases for V and 5 bases for J; bases not matched to a gene: 10. The germline gives CDR1 LNHNV, CDR2 YYDKDF (reference sequence). Execution of the assay was at deep level. For each subset, genomic DNA was distributed in equal portions over several immunoSEQ plates. Only in-frame clones appear in the TCRdb table, and some are missing; sequencing was by immunoSEQ multiplex PCR. The sample lists approximately 740,000 clones, around 72% seen once, with 1.7% in the top ten. General observations from the study: Memory subsets generally showed smaller estimated richness than naive subsets did.

The rearrangement joins TRBV15 to TRBJ2-7; 7 bases agree with TRBD1. The specimen was memory CD4+ T cells sorted from blood. The sample's subset: CD45RA-negative fraction. The sequence was obtained from a woman aged 25-40 years in good health. CDR3 DNA sequence: TGTGCCACAACCCGACAGGGCTCGAACGAGCAGTACTTC. Its protein product is CATTRQGSNEQYF.